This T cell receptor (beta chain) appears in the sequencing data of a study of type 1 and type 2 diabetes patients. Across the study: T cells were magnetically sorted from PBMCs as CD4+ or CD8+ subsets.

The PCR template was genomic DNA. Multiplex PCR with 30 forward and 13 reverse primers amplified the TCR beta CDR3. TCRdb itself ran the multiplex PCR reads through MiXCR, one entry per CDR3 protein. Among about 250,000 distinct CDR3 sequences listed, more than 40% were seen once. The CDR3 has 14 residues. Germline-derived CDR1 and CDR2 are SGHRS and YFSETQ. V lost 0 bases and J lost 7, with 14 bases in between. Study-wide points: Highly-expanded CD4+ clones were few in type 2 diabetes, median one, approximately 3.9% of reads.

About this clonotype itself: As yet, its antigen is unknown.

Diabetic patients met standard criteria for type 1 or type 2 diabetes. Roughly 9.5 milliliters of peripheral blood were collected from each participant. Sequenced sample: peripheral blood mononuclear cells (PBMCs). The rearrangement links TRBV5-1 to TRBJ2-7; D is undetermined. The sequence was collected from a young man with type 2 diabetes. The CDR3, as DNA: TGCGCCAGCAGCTTGGCCGTCGGCAACGGGGAGCAGTACTTC. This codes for CASSLAVGNGEQYF.